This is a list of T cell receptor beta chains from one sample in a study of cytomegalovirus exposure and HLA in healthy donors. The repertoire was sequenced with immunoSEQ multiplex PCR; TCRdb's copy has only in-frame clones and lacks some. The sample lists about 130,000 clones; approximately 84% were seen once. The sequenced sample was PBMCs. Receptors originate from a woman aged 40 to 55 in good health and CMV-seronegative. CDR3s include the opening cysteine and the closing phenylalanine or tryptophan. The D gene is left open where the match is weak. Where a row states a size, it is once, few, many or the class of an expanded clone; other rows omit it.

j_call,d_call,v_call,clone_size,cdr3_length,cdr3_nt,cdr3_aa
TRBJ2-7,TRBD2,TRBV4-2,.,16,TGTGCCAGCAGCCAAGGGATTAGCGGGGAGGACTACGAGCAGTACTTC,CASSQGISGEDYEQYF
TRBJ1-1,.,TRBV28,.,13,TGTGCCAGCAGCGTACAGGGGAACACTGAAGCTTTCTTT,CASSVQGNTEAFF
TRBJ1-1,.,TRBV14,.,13,TGTGCCAGCAGCCAAGGGCTGGACACTGAAGCTTTCTTT,CASSQGLDTEAFF
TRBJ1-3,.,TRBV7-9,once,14,TGTGCCAGCAGCTTTAACAGCCCTGGAAACACCATATATTTT,CASSFNSPGNTIYF
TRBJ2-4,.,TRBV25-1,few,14,TGTGCCAGCAGTGAGGAGGCATTAGGGAACAGTCAGTACTTC,CASSEEALGNSQYF
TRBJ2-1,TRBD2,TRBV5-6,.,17,TGTGCCAGCAGCTTGTCGCGATGGACTAGCGGGTACAATGAGCAGTTCTTC,CASSLSRWTSGYNEQFF
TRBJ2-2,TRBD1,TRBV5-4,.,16,TGTGCCAGCAGCTCGGGGGACAGGGGTTATGCCGGGGAGCTGTTTTTT,CASSSGDRGYAGELFF
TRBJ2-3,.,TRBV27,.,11,TGTGCCAGCACCCGGTCAGGTACGCAGTATTTT,CASTRSGTQYF
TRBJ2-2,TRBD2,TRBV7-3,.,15,TGTGCCAGCAGCTTTTTTCCGGGAGGGGGCGGGGAGCTGTTTTTT,CASSFFPGGGGELFF
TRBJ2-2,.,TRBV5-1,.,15,TGCGCCAGCAGCTTGACGCTAGGAGGCACCGGGGAGCTGTTTTTT,CASSLTLGGTGELFF
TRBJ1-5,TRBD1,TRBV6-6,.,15,TGTGCCAGCAGTTCCAGGGGGGCGGGCAATCAGCCCCAGCATTTT,CASSSRGAGNQPQHF
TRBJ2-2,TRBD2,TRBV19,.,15,TGTGCCAGTAGTATCAGCGGGGAGAACACCGGGGAGCTGTTTTTT,CASSISGENTGELFF
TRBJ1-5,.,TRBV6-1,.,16,TGTGCCAGCAGTGAAATAACAGGGAGAAGCAATCAGCCCCAGCATTTT,CASSEITGRSNQPQHF
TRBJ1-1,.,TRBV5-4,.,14,TGTGCCAGCAGCTTGGCCCGTCGAGGGACTGAAGCTTTCTTT,CASSLARRGTEAFF
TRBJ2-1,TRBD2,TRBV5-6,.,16,TGTGCCAGCAGCCCCAAGGGCCGGGGGGGGGCCAATGAGCAGTTCTTC,CASSPKGRGGANEQFF
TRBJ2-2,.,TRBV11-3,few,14,TGTGCCAGCAGCTTGGGCTCGCTCACCGGGGAGCTGTTTTTT,CASSLGSLTGELFF
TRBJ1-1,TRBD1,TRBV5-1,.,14,TGCGCCAGCAGCGCGACAGGGGAGGTGACTGAAGCTTTCTTT,CASSATGEVTEAFF
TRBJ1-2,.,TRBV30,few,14,TGTGCCTGGAGGGCATATCAGGATAACTATGGCTACACCTTC,CAWRAYQDNYGYTF